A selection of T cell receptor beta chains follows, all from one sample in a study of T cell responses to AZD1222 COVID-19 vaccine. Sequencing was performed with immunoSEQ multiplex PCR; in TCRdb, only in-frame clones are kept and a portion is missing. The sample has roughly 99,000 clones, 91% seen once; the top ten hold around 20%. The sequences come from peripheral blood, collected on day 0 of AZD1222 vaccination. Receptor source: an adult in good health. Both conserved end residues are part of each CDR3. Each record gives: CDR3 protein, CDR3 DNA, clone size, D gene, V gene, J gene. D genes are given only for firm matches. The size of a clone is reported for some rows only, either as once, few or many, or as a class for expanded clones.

CDR3 protein: CASSLVQGALVNYGYTF; CDR3 DNA: TGTGCCAGCAGCTTGGTTCAGGGGGCTCTTGTTAACTATGGCTACACCTTC; clone size: .; D gene: TRBD1; V gene: TRBV5-6; J gene: TRBJ1-2
CDR3 protein: CASSLVGGGFEQYF; CDR3 DNA: TGCGCCAGCAGCTTGGTCGGGGGAGGCTTCGAGCAGTACTTC; clone size: .; D gene: .; V gene: TRBV5-1; J gene: TRBJ2-7
CDR3 protein: CASLRTPNEKLFF; CDR3 DNA: TGTGCCAGCCTTAGAACACCAAATGAAAAACTGTTTTTT; clone size: .; D gene: .; V gene: TRBV2; J gene: TRBJ1-4
CDR3 protein: CASSFDRYMNTEAFF; CDR3 DNA: TGTGCCAGCAGTTTCGACAGATACATGAACACTGAAGCTTTCTTT; clone size: .; D gene: .; V gene: TRBV6-5; J gene: TRBJ1-1
CDR3 protein: CASSLGSGARTGELFF; CDR3 DNA: TGTGCCAGCAGCTTAGGGAGCGGCGCGAGAACCGGGGAGCTGTTTTTT; clone size: .; D gene: .; V gene: TRBV11-2; J gene: TRBJ2-2
CDR3 protein: CASSAGTTPTDTQYF; CDR3 DNA: TGTGCCAGCAGCGCCGGGACTACCCCCACAGATACGCAGTATTTT; clone size: few; D gene: TRBD2; V gene: TRBV6-4; J gene: TRBJ2-3
CDR3 protein: CASGRTGRNTEAFF; CDR3 DNA: TGTGCCAGCGGGCGGACGGGGAGGAACACTGAAGCTTTCTTT; clone size: .; D gene: .; V gene: TRBV6-5; J gene: TRBJ1-1
CDR3 protein: CSVNFGQNYGYTF; CDR3 DNA: TGCAGCGTTAATTTTGGCCAGAATTATGGCTACACCTTC; clone size: .; D gene: .; V gene: TRBV29-1; J gene: TRBJ1-2
CDR3 protein: CAWTPRGFISNQPQHF; CDR3 DNA: TGTGCCTGGACTCCCAGGGGATTTATTAGCAATCAGCCCCAGCATTTT; clone size: .; D gene: .; V gene: TRBV30; J gene: TRBJ1-5
CDR3 protein: CATRWGNTEAFF; CDR3 DNA: TGTGCCACCAGATGGGGTAACACTGAAGCTTTCTTT; clone size: .; D gene: .; V gene: TRBV19; J gene: TRBJ1-1
CDR3 protein: CAISEGKDTEAFF; CDR3 DNA: TGTGCCATCAGTGAGGGAAAGGACACTGAAGCTTTCTTT; clone size: few; D gene: .; V gene: TRBV10-3; J gene: TRBJ1-1
CDR3 protein: CASSQRGTDEQYF; CDR3 DNA: TGTGCCAGCAGCCAGCGGGGGACCGACGAGCAGTACTTC; clone size: once; D gene: TRBD2; V gene: TRBV5-4; J gene: TRBJ2-7
CDR3 protein: CASSLGPSTHYEQYF; CDR3 DNA: TGTGCCAGCAGCTTAGGTCCCTCTACGCACTACGAGCAGTACTTC; clone size: .; D gene: .; V gene: TRBV11-3; J gene: TRBJ2-7
CDR3 protein: CASSLGSTGASGEQFF; CDR3 DNA: TGTGCCAGCAGCTTGGGCTCCACAGGGGCCTCGGGGGAGCAGTTCTTC; clone size: few; D gene: TRBD1; V gene: TRBV5-6; J gene: TRBJ2-1